The 28 T cell receptor beta chains below all came from one sample that was sequenced in a study of cytomegalovirus exposure and HLA in healthy donors. PCR primers comprised 60 Vbeta and 13 Jbeta primers. Generated by immunoSEQ multiplex PCR, the TCRdb table keeps only in-frame clones and is missing some. The sample has about 140,000 clones; 65% to 80% are singletons. The sequenced sample consisted of PBMCs. These TCRs come from a male donor in good health and CMV-seropositive.

This clone was observed a single time. J is TRBJ1-2 and V is TRBV19; a possible D gene is TRBD1 (6 bases). The V end lost 5 bases, the J end lost 0 bases, and 13 bases lay between the germline ends. The V gene's germline CDR1 is LNHDA and CDR2 SQIVND (reference sequence). This CDR3 is 15 amino acids long. The CDR3 sequence: CASSSRTATNYGYTF. The CDR3 region has the DNA TGTGCCAGTAGTTCGCGGACAGCTACTAACTATGGCTACACCTTC.

The rearrangement joins TRBV28 to TRBJ2-3, with 9 bases lining up with TRBD1. Losses at the gene ends were 5 bases for V and 5 bases for J; bases not matched to a gene: 8. The CDR3 is 15 amino acids. Germline V lookup: CDR1 MDHEN, CDR2 SYDVKM. The CDR3: CASSPPGQGRDTQYF. The DNA for the CDR3 is TGTGCCAGCAGTCCCCCGGGACAGGGAAGAGATACGCAGTATTTT.

This sequence joins TRBV5-8 and TRBJ2-5, with TRBD1 as a possible D gene (6 bases). V was trimmed by 4 bases and J by 3 bases, leaving 19 bases between them. The CDR3 consists of 16 residues. Germline V gene sequence: CDR1 SGHTS, CDR2 YDEGEE. The CDR3 DNA reads TGTGCCAGCAGCCGAGTCGGACAGCAAGTAGAAGAGACCCAGTACTTC. It encodes CASSRVGQQVEETQYF.

The CDR3 nucleotides are TGTGCCAGCAGTTCCCTCGACACCACCTATGAGCAGTTCTTC. Protein product: CASSSLDTTYEQFF. The V gene is TRBV27, the J gene TRBJ2-1; D remains unclear. V was cut by 4 bases and J by 8 bases, with 15 bases left in between. The CDR3 extends over 14 amino acids. Germline-derived CDR1 and CDR2 are MNHEY and SMNVEV (reference sequence).

This chain connects TRBV9 to TRBJ2-7; D may be TRBD1 (6 bases). V shed 0 bases and J shed 2 bases, with 12 bases lying between them. Germline V CDR1 and CDR2: SGDLS, YYNGEE. The length of the CDR3 is 15 residues. The CDR3 bases are TGTGCCAGCAGCGTAGAAGGGGGTTCCCCCTACGAGCAGTACTTC. It specifies CASSVEGGSPYEQYF.

This sequence joins TRBV25-1 and TRBJ2-4; D is unclear. Germline V CDR1 and CDR2: MGHDK, SYGVNS. This CDR3 comprises 15 residues. V dropped 4 bases and J dropped 2 bases, with 12 bases sitting between them. For the CDR3, the DNA is TGTGCCAGCAGTGGAGAGAGATCGACCAAAAACATTCAGTACTTC. It is translated as CASSGERSTKNIQYF.

The V and J genes are TRBV4-1 and TRBJ1-1; the D gene is possibly TRBD1 (6 bases). Germline V gene data show CDR1 as MGHRA and CDR2 as YSYEKL. The CDR3 is made up of 15 amino acids. Trimming took off 0 bases at V and 1 base at J, with 9 bases between the two ends. CDR3 in amino acids: CASSQEGQSNTEAFF. The CDR3 nucleotides are TGCGCCAGCAGCCAAGAAGGACAGTCGAACACTGAAGCTTTCTTT.

This clone was detected only once. The V call is TRBV28, the J call TRBJ2-7, with 10 bases lining up with TRBD2. The CDR3 is 14 amino acids. V shed 2 bases and J 5 bases; nucleotides not matched to a gene: 3. CDR1 is MDHEN and CDR2 is SYDVKM in the germline V gene. Here the CDR3 reads CASSLGLAGDEQYF. CDR3 DNA: TGTGCCAGCAGTTTAGGGCTAGCGGGAGACGAGCAGTACTTC. The whole variable domain, remainder taken from reference TRBV28 and TRBJ2-7, is DVKVTQSSRYLVKRTGEKVFLECVQDMDHENMFWYRQDPGLGLRLIYFSYDVKMKEKGDIPEGYSVSREKKERFSLILESASTNQTSMYLCASSLGLAGDEQYFGPGTRLTVT.

The gene calls are TRBV15 and TRBJ2-2; TRBD2 is a possible D gene (5 bases). Germline loops: CDR1 LNHNV, CDR2 YYDKDF (reference sequence). The germline V and J ends were trimmed by 3 bases and 3 bases, with 11 bases remaining between them. CDR3 length: 15 residues. Written as DNA, the CDR3 is TGTGCCACCAGCAGGGGTCGGGGATACACCGGGGAGCTGTTTTTT. Translating gives CATSRGRGYTGELFF.

The chain uses TRBV6-5 and TRBJ2-5; the match to TRBD2 covers 7 bases. CDR1 MNHEY and CDR2 SVGAGI come from the germline V gene. V gave up 6 bases and J gave up 5 bases; unmatched junction bases: 6. The CDR3 length is 13 residues. The chain's CDR3 is CASSSRGVETQYF. CDR3 sequence (DNA): TGTGCCAGCAGCTCCCGGGGGGTGGAGACCCAGTACTTC.

The chain uses TRBV21-1 and TRBJ2-7; the table gives TRBD2 as D, unverified against the DNA. TRBV21-1 counts as a pseudogene. This CDR3 is 14 amino acids long. The CDR3 is CASSKAGRSYEQYF. The CDR3 nucleotides are TGTGCCAGCAGCAAGGCGGGCAGATCCTACGAGCAGTACTTC.

The CDR3 DNA reads TGTGCCAGCAGTAGACTAGCGGGAGGCCAAGAGACCCAGTACTTC. Translation gives CASSRLAGGQETQYF. The chain has TRBV6-4 and TRBJ2-5; 13 bases map to TRBD2. The CDR3 is 15 residues long. The V and J ends lost 5 bases and 1 base, in that order; junction bases with no gene match: 1. The germline CDR1 and CDR2 sequences are MRHNA and SNTAGT.

The table lists this clone with a few counts. The CDR3 region is CASSSGLAGGVAKNIQYF. CDR3 DNA sequence: TGTGCCAGCAGCTCGGGACTAGCGGGAGGGGTAGCCAAAAACATTCAGTACTTC. The V and J genes are TRBV7-6 and TRBJ2-4, with 16 bases identical to TRBD2. The CDR3 covers 18 residues. V shed 4 bases and J 0 bases; nucleotides not matched to a gene: 3. Germline values: CDR1 SGHVS, CDR2 FNYEAQ.

The CDR3 sequence: CASSELGTGKYGYTF. The CDR3 nucleotides read TGTGCCAGCAGTGAACTGGGGACAGGAAAATATGGCTACACCTTC. The chain links TRBV25-1 to TRBJ1-2; 8 bases map to TRBD1. Germline V CDR1 and CDR2: MGHDK, SYGVNS. The CDR3 contains 15 residues. Losses at the gene ends were 2 bases for V and 5 bases for J; bases not matched to a gene: 7.

On this clone: Other DNA variants within this sample encode the same CDR3. The chain recombines TRBV18 with TRBJ2-1; 10 positions agree with TRBD2. The CDR3 is 15 amino acids. Germline loops: CDR1 KGHSH, CDR2 LQKENI. The junction had 4 bases not matched to a gene; V was cut back by 3 bases and J by 5 bases. CDR3 sequence (DNA): TGTGCCAGCTCACCCCCTAGCGGGGGAGACAATGAGCAGTTCTTC. It translates to CASSPPSGGDNEQFF. Complete variable domain (other parts from reference TRBV18 and TRBJ2-1): NAGVMQNPRHLVRRRGQEARLRCSPMKGHSHVYWYRQLPEEGLKFMVYLQKENIIDESGMPKERFSAEFPKEGPSILRIQQVVRGDSAAYFCASSPPSGGDNEQFFGPGTRLTVL.

This chain joins TRBV18 and TRBJ2-3; TRBD1 matches 9 bases. This CDR3 has 17 residues. The germline CDR1 and CDR2 sequences are KGHSH and LQKENI. The V segment lost 2 bases and the J segment 0 bases; nucleotides outside the gene matches: 6. The CDR3 bases are TGTGCCAGCTCACCAAATACAGGGGGCGCAAGCACAGATACGCAGTATTTT. Residues: CASSPNTGGASTDTQYF. Full variable domain (remainder filled in from reference TRBV18 and TRBJ2-3): NAGVMQNPRHLVRRRGQEARLRCSPMKGHSHVYWYRQLPEEGLKFMVYLQKENIIDESGMPKERFSAEFPKEGPSILRIQQVVRGDSAAYFCASSPNTGGASTDTQYFGPGTRLTVL.

The CDR3 spells CASSLGAQNTEAFF. The CDR3 bases are TGTGCCAGCAGCTTAGGGGCCCAGAACACTGAAGCTTTCTTT. The V and J genes are TRBV7-2 and TRBJ1-1, with D unresolved. The CDR3 sequence is 14 residues long. V was clipped by 1 base and J by 1 base, with 7 bases between them. Germline values: CDR1 SGHTA, CDR2 FQGNSA.

The chain carries TRBV6-4 and TRBJ2-3, with 8 bases fitting TRBD1. V trimming: 3 bases; J trimming: 3 bases; junction bases outside the gene matches: 8. CDR1 MRHNA and CDR2 SNTAGT come from the germline V gene. The CDR3 is 16 amino acids. The chain's CDR3 is CASSEVAGGSTDTQYF. CDR3 in DNA: TGTGCCAGCAGTGAAGTGGCAGGGGGCTCGACAGATACGCAGTATTTT.

V gene TRBV29-1 combines with J gene TRBJ2-7, with TRBD1 matching 9 bases. V dropped 3 bases and J dropped 5; count of bases not matched to a gene: 5. The CDR3 is made up of 13 amino acids. CDR1 is SQVTM and CDR2 is ANQGSEA in the germline V gene. The CDR3, as DNA: TGCAGCGTTGACCAGACAGGGGGAAACGAGCAGTACTTC. Its translation is CSVDQTGGNEQYF.

This clone was picked up a small number of times. The V gene is TRBV18, the J gene TRBJ2-1; 9 nucleotides agree with TRBD2. The CDR3 is made up of 17 amino acids. Germline CDR1 and CDR2: KGHSH and LQKENI. V gave up 2 bases and J gave up 4 bases; unmatched junction bases: 9. In nucleotides, the CDR3 is TGTGCCAGCTCACCATGGGCCGCGGGAGGGAGGTACAATGAGCAGTTCTTC. Its translation is CASSPWAAGGRYNEQFF.

The genes are TRBV15 and TRBJ2-1; tentatively, D is TRBD1 (6 bases). V was clipped by 1 base and J by 2 bases, with 9 bases between them. This CDR3 spans 15 amino acids. CDR1 is LNHNV and CDR2 is YYDKDF in the germline V gene (reference sequence). CDR3 protein: CATSRGGGTYNEQFF. DNA of the CDR3: TGTGCCACCAGCAGAGGAGGGGGTACCTACAATGAGCAGTTCTTC. The whole variable domain, filled in from reference TRBV15 and TRBJ2-1, reads DAMVIQNPRYQVTQFGKPVTLSCSQTLNHNVMYWYQQKSSQAPKLLFHYYDKDFNNEADTPDNFQSRRPNTSFCFLDIRSPGLGDTAMYLCATSRGGGTYNEQFFGPGTRLTVL.

The genes are TRBV27 and TRBJ1-1, with 7 bases fitting TRBD1. V lost 5 bases, J lost 4 bases, and 7 bases stayed unmatched. There are 14 residues in the CDR3. Germline V CDR1 and CDR2: MNHEY, SMNVEV (reference sequence). The CDR3 DNA sequence: TGTGCCAGCAGTGCGACAGGGTGGGGCACTGAAGCTTTCTTT. Translation gives CASSATGWGTEAFF.

The chain has TRBV18 and TRBJ2-5; 7 bases fit TRBD1. The CDR3 length is 15 residues. J gave up 5 bases and V 4 bases, and 10 bases lay outside the gene matches. CDR1 is KGHSH, CDR2 LQKENI, per germline. CDR3 sequence: CASSLKTGYEETQYF. The DNA for the CDR3 is TGTGCCAGCTCACTAAAGACAGGGTATGAGGAGACCCAGTACTTC.

With regard to this clone: A junction end diverges from the germline sequence, so it may reflect a read error. The rearrangement uses TRBV29-1 and TRBJ1-2, with 8 positions matching TRBD1. Germline values: CDR1 SQVTM, CDR2 ANQGSEA. This CDR3 contains 14 residues. In DNA, the CDR3 is TGCAGCGTTTCAGGACAGGGAATAGAGTATGGCTACCCCTTC. It yields the protein CSVSGQGIEYGYPF. Based on the CDR3 plus reference TRBV29-1 and TRBJ1-2, the full variable domain is SAVISQKPSRDICQRGTSLTIQCQVDSQVTMMFWYRQQPGQSLTLIATANQGSEATYESGFVIDKFPISRPNLTFSTLTVSNMSPEDSSIYLCSVSGQGIEYGYPFGSGTRLTVV.

The chain has TRBV23-1 and TRBJ1-6; 7 bases line up with TRBD1. TRBV23-1 is assigned to the ORF class and has an uncertain function. The CDR3 spans 19 residues. With 0 bases clipped from V and 0 bases from J, the junction kept 8 bases outside the gene matches. The CDR3 protein is CASSQSGQDSGSYNSPLHF. As DNA, the CDR3 is TGCGCCAGCAGTCAATCAGGACAGGACTCAGGCTCCTATAATTCACCCCTCCACTTT.

V is TRBV6-4 and J is TRBJ1-5; D gene ambiguous. CDR1 and CDR2 (germline): MRHNA, SNTAGT. Trimming took off 3 bases at V and 7 bases at J, with 10 bases between the two ends. This CDR3 has 13 amino acids. The CDR3 region is CASSETEGQPQHF. The CDR3 DNA is TGTGCCAGCAGTGAAACTGAGGGCCAGCCCCAGCATTTT.

The rearrangement uses TRBV23-1 and TRBJ2-5; weak D call: TRBD2 (6 bases). TRBV23-1 is designated an ORF whose function remains uncertain. The CDR3 is 19 residues long. Trimming pared 0 bases from V and 4 bases from J, leaving 24 bases between. CDR3 DNA sequence: TGCGCCAGCAGTCAATCCATGGAGGGGCTATCCGATGCAGGAGAGACCCAGTACTTC. This sequence encodes CASSQSMEGLSDAGETQYF.

This clone came up once. The chain links TRBV6-4 to TRBJ2-7, with 14 nucleotides matching TRBD2. The CDR3 consists of 17 residues. The junction had 7 bases not matched to a gene; V was cut back by 4 bases and J by 2 bases. CDR1 and CDR2 from the germline V gene are MRHNA and SNTAGT. The CDR3: CASSAGLAGGGPYEQYF. CDR3 nucleotide sequence: TGTGCCAGCAGTGCCGGACTAGCGGGAGGTGGCCCCTACGAGCAGTACTTC.